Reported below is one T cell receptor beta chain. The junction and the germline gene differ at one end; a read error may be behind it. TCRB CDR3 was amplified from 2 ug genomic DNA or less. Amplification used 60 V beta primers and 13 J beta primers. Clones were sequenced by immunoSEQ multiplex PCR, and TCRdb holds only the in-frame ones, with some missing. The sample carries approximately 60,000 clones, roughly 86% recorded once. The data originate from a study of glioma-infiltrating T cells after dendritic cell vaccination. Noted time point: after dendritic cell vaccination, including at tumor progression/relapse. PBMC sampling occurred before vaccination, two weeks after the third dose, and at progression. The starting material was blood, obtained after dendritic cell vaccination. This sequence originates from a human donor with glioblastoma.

The CDR3 protein is CASSSGQTIQEAQYF. The CDR3 nucleotides read TGTGCCAGCAGTTCCGGACAGACCATTCAAGAGGCCCAGTACTTC. The chain couples TRBV6-6 to TRBJ2-5; D might be TRBD1 (6 bases). This CDR3 is built from 15 residues. CDR1 is MNHNY and CDR2 is SVGAGI in the germline V gene (reference sequence).